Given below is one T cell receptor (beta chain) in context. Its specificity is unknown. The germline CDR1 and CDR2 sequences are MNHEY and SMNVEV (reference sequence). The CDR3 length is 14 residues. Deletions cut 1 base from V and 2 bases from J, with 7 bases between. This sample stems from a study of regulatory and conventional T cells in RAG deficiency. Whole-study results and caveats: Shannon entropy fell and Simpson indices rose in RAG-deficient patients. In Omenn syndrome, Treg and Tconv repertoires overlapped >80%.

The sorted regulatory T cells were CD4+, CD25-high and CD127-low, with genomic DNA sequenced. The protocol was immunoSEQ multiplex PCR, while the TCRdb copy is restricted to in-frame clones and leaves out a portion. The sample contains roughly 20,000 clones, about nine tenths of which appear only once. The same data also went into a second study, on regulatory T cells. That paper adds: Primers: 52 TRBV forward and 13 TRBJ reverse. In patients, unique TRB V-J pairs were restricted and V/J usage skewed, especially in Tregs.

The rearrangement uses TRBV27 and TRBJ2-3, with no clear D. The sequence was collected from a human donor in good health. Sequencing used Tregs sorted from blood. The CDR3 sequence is CASSLLVSTDTQYF. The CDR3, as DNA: TGTGCCAGCAGTTTATTAGTCTCCACAGATACGCAGTATTTT.